This TCR beta chain was obtained from a study of preoperative IRX-2 immunotherapy in early breast cancer. Profiled with immunoSEQ multiplex PCR; TCRdb holds only in-frame clones, not every one. The table shows more than 35,000 clones, with roughly 80% occurring only once. This clone was picked up one time. Noted treatment: preoperative locoregional IRX-2 cytokine immunotherapy. Preoperative locoregional IRX-2 cytokine immunotherapy was tested in the phase Ib source study. In germline, CDR1 is SGHRS, CDR2 YFSETQ. CDR3 length equals 14 residues. J lost 6 bases, V lost 2 bases, and 7 bases had no gene match.

This chain joins TRBV5-1 and TRBJ2-7; 8 bases are shared with TRBD1. Sequencing used tumor tissue, obtained after IRX-2 immunotherapy. The clonotype comes from a human donor with breast cancer. The CDR3 sequence is CASSFRTGFSEQYF. In DNA form, the CDR3 reads TGCGCCAGCAGCTTCCGGACAGGGTTCAGCGAGCAGTACTTC.